This T cell receptor beta chain was identified in a study of T-cell reconstitution after alpha-beta-depleted transplantation in children. This clonotype was recorded a few times. Its antigen is not known. Whole-study results and caveats: By about two months after transplant, alpha-beta T cells reportedly arose from several hundred graft clones that had expanded. One year post-transplant, T-cell counts and diversity were largely derived from T cells produced anew.

V was clipped by 4 bases and J by 6 bases, with 6 bases between them. The CDR3 runs to 11 residues. Germline V gene sequence: CDR1 SGHTA, CDR2 FQGNSA. Unique molecular identifiers were incorporated when the TCRbeta library was constructed. TCRdb re-analysed the PCR reads in MiXCR, keeping a single row per CDR3 protein. Of around 440,000 distinct CDR3 sequences listed, over 9.5% are singletons. This material consisted of PBMCs, taken before TCRalphabeta/CD19-depleted stem cell transplant. This TCR came from a child aged 2-9 years with inherited bone marrow failure, due to receive a stem cell transplant. This rearrangement joins TRBV7-2 to TRBJ2-5; no firm D call. The CDR3 DNA is TGTGCCAGCAGCTACCAGCAGACCCAGTACTTC. This gives the protein CASSYQQTQYF.